This TCR beta chain was identified during a study of blood T cell repertoires in COVID-19. Across the study: From the United States, Italy and Spain came samples of acute and convalescent COVID-19. In each case, the material was cDNA or gDNA derived from T cells, B-cell-depleted T cells, or PBMCs.

Participant age was roughly 18 to 100 years, and participants resided in around 24 US areas. The length of the CDR3 is 12 residues. V was shortened by 5 bases and J by 4 bases, with 6 bases between the two germline ends. Germline V gene sequence: CDR1 MNHEY, CDR2 SVGEGT. Clones were read by immunoSEQ multiplex PCR, and TCRdb kept only the in-frame ones, dropping some. The sample includes fewer than 200,000 clones, 88% of them seen just once. The receptor's source is a woman between 18 and 30 years old who had recovered from COVID-19. Material for sequencing was PBMCs or T cells enriched from blood (not recorded which). The V and J genes are TRBV6-2 or TRBV6-3 and TRBJ1-5; D is unresolved. The CDR3 sequence is CASSGGNQPQHF. The CDR3 DNA follows: TGTGCCAGCAGTGGAGGGAATCAGCCCCAGCATTTT.